The present TCR beta chain was sequenced within a study of CD8+ T cells in alopecia areata. Overall study: Tofacitinib dosing lasted 6 to 18 months, which was then followed by 6 months off drug.

General study results and limits: Besides other cells, scalp samples also yield sequences of resident alphabeta T cells from normal skin. Across lesional scalp, and particularly alopecia totalis/universalis, clonality surpassed that of normal scalp.

This clone was seen only once. Its antigen remains unknown. CDR3 length: 13 amino acids. Germline CDR1 SGHTA, CDR2 FQGNSA. The V gene lost 5 bases and the J gene lost 7 bases, with 12 bases spanning the gap. From alopecia areata patients, lesional scalp punch biopsies and peripheral blood were collected. Extracted from the samples, RNA was reverse transcribed into cDNA to serve as the sequencing template. Only in-frame clones appear in the TCRdb table, and some are missing; sequencing was by immunoSEQ multiplex PCR. The table records more than 200,000 clones, under 80% of them present only once. V and J are TRBV7-2 and TRBJ1-5, with D tentatively TRBD1 (5 bases). Sequencing used CD4+ T cells sorted from blood, obtained at week 0. This clonotype was sampled from a human donor with alopecia areata. The CDR3 loop is CASSRQSGQPQHF. The CDR3 nucleotides read TGTGCCAGCAGCCGACAGTCGGGCCAGCCCCAGCATTTT.